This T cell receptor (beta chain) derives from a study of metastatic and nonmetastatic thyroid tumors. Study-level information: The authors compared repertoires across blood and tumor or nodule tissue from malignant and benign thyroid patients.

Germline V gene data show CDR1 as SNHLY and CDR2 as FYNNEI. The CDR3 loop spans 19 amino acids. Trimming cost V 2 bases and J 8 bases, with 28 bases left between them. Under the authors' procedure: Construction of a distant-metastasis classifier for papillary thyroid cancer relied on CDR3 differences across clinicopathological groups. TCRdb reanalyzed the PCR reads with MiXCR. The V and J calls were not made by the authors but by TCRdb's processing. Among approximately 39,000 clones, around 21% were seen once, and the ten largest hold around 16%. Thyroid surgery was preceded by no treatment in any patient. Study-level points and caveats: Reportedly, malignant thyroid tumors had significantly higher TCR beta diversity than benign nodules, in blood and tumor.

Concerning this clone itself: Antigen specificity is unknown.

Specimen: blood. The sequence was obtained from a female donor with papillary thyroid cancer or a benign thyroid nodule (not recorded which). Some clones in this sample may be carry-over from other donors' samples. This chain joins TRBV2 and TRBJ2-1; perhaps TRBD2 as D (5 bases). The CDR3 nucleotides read TGTGCCAGCAGTGAAAGAGGGAAGGGTGCGGAAGGAGTATTGTATGAGCAGTTCTTC. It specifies CASSERGKGAEGVLYEQFF.